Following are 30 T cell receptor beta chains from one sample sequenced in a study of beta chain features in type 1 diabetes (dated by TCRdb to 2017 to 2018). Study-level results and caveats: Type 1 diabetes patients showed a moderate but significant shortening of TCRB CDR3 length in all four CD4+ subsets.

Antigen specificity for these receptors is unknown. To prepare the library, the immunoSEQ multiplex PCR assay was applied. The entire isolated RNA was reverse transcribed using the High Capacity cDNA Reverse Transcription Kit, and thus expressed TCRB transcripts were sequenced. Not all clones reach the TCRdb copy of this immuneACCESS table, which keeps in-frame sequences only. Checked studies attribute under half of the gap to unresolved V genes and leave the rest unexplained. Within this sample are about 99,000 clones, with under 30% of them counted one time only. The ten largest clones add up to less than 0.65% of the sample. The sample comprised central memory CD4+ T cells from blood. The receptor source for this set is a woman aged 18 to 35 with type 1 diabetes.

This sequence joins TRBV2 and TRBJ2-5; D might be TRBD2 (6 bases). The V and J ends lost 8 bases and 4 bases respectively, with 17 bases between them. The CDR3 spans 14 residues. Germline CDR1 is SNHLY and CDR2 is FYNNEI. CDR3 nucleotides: TGTGCCAGCCAGGGCGGGGACGGAGTAGAGACCCAGTACTTC. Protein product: CASQGGDGVETQYF.

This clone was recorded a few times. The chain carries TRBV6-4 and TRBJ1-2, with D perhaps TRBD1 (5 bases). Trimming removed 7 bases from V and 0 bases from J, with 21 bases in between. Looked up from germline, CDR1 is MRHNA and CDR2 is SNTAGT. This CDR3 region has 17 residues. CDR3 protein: CASNDSTDSPTNYGYTF. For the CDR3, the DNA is TGTGCCAGCAACGATTCGACAGATAGCCCAACTAACTATGGCTACACCTTC.

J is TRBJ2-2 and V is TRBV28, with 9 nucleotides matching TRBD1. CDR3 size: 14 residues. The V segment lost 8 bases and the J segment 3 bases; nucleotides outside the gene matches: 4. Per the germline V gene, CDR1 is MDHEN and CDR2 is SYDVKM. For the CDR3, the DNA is TGTGCCAGCGGGGACAGGGCGTACACCGGGGAGCTGTTTTTT. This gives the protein CASGDRAYTGELFF.

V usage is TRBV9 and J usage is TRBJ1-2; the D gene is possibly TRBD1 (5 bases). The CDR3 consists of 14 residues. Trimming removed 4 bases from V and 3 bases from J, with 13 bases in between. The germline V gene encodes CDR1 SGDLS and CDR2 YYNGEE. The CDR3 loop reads CASSSRTGDYGYTF. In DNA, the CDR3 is TGTGCCAGCAGCTCGCGGACGGGGGACTATGGCTACACCTTC.

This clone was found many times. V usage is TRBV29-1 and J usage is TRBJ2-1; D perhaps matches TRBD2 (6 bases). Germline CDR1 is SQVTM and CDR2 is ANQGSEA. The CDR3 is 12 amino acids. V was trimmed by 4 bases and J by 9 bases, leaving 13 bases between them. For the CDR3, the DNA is TGCAGCGTTGTACCCCCGGGGGTTGAGCAGTTCTTC. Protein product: CSVVPPGVEQFF.

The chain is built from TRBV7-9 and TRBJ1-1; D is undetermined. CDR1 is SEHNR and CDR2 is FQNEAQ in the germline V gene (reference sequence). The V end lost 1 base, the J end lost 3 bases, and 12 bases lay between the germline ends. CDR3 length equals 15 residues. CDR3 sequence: CASSLGAMVDTEAFF. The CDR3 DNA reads TGTGCCAGCAGCTTAGGGGCCATGGTGGACACTGAAGCTTTCTTT.

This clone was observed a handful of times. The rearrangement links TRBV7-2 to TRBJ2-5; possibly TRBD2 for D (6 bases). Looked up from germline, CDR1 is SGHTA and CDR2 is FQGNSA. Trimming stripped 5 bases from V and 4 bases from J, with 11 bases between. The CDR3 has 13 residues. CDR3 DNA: TGTGCCAGCAGCCCCCGGGACTCAGAGACCCAGTACTTC. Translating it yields CASSPRDSETQYF.

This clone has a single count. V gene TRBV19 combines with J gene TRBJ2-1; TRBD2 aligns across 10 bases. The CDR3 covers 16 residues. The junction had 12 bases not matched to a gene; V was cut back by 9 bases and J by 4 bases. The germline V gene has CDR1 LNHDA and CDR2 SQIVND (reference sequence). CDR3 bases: TGTGCCAGCCAAGACCGGACTAGCGGACTTTACAATGAGCAGTTCTTC. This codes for CASQDRTSGLYNEQFF.

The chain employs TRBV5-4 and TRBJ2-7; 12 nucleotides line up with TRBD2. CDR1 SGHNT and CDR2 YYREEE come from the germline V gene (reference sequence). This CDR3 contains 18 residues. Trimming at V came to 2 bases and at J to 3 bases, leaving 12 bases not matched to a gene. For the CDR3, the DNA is TGTGCCAGCAGCTTAACGGTACTAGCGGGAGGTTTACGCTACGAGCAGTACGTC. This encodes CASSLTVLAGGLRYEQYV.

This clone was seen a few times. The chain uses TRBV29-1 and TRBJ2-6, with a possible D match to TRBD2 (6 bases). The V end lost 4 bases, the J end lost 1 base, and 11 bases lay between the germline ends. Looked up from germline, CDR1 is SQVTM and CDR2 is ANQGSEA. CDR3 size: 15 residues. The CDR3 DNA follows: TGCAGCGTTGCCTCCGGGGGTTCTGGGGCCAACGTCCTGACTTTC. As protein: CSVASGGSGANVLTF.

Written as DNA, the CDR3 is TGTGCCAGCTCACCAGATCAAACAGGGGGAGAGACCCAGTACTTC. Its protein product is CASSPDQTGGETQYF. V usage is TRBV18 and J usage is TRBJ2-5; 8 bases line up with TRBD1. This CDR3 contains 15 residues. The junction had 6 bases not matched to a gene; V was cut back by 2 bases and J by 4 bases. Germline CDR1 reads KGHSH; CDR2 reads LQKENI.

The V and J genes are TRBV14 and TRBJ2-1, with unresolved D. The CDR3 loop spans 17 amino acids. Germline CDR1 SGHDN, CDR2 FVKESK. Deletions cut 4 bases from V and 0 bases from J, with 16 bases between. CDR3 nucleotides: TGTGCCAGCAGCCCCACCACCGGAGCGAGCTCCTACAATGAGCAGTTCTTC. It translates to CASSPTTGASSYNEQFF.

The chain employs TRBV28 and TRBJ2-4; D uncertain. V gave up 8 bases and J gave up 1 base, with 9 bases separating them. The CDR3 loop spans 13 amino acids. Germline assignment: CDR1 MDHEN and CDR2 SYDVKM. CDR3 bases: TGTGCCAGCGTCGGGTGGGCCAAAAACATTCAGTACTTC. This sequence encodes CASVGWAKNIQYF.

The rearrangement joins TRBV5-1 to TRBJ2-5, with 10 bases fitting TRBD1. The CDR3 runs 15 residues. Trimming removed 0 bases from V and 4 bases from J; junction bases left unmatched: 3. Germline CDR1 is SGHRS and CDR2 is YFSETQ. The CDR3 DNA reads TGCGCCAGCAGCTTGGTTGACAGGGGGCGAGAGACCCAGTACTTC. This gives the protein CASSLVDRGRETQYF.

The CDR3 bases are TGTGCCAGCAGCGGGAAGAAATACAATGAGCAGTTCTTC. Amino acid sequence: CASSGKKYNEQFF. J is TRBJ2-1 and V is TRBV19; 7 bases align to TRBD2. The CDR3 loop spans 13 amino acids. Trimming at V came to 9 bases and at J to 4 bases, leaving 6 bases not matched to a gene. Germline values: CDR1 LNHDA, CDR2 SQIVND (reference sequence).

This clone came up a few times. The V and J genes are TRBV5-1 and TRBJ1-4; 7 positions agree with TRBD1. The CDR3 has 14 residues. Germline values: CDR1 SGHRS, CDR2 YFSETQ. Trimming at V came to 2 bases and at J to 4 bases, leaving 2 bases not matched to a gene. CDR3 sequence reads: CASSLGTVNEKLFF. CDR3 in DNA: TGCGCCAGCAGCTTAGGGACAGTTAATGAAAAACTGTTTTTT.

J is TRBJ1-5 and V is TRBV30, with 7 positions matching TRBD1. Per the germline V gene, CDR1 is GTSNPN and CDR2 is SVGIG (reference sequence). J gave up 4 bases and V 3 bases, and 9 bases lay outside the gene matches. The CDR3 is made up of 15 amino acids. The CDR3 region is CAWSKGTVLNQPQHF. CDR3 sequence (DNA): TGTGCCTGGAGCAAAGGGACAGTTCTAAATCAGCCCCAGCATTTT.

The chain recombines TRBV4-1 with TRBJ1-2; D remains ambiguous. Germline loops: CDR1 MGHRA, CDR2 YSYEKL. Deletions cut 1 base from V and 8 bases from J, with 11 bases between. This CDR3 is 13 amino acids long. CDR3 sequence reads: CASSQATLEGYTF. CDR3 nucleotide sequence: TGCGCCAGCAGCCAAGCCACGCTGGAGGGCTACACCTTC.

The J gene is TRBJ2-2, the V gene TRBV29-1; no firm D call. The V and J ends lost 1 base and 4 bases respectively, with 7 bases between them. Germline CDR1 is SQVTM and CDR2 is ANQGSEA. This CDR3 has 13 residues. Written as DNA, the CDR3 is TGCAGCGTTGAAGGGGCCCTCACCGGGGAGCTGTTTTTT. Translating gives CSVEGALTGELFF.

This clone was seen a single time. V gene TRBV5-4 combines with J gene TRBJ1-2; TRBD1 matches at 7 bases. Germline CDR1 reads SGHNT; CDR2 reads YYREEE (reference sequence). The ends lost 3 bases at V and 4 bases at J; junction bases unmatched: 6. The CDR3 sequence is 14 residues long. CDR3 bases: TGTGCCAGCAGCTCCGGCAGGGGGGTCTATGGCTACACCTTC. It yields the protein CASSSGRGVYGYTF.

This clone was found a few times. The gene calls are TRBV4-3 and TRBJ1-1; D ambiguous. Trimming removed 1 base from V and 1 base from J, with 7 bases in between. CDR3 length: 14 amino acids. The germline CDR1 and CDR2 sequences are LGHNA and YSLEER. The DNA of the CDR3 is TGCGCCAGCAGCCAAGGACATACGAACACTGAAGCTTTCTTT. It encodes CASSQGHTNTEAFF.

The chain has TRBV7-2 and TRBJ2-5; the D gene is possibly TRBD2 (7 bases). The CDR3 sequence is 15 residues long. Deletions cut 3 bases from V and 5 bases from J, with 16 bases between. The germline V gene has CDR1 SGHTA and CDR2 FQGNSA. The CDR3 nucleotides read TGTGCCAGCAGCTTGATGTTGGGAGGGGGGGAGACCCAGTACTTC. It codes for CASSLMLGGGETQYF.

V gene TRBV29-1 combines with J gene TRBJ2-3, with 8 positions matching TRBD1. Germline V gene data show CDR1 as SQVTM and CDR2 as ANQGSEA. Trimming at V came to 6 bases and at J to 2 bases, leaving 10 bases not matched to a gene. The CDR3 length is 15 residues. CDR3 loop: CSVYLRGRNTDTQYF. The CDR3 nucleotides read TGCAGCGTCTACCTCAGGGGGCGCAACACAGATACGCAGTATTTT.

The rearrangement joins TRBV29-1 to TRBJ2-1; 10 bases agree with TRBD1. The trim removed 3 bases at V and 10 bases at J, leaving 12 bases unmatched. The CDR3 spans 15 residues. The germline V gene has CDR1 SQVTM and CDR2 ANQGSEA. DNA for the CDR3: TGCAGCGTTGAGAGGGACAGGGGTCCTCAGGGGGAGCAGTTCTTC. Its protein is CSVERDRGPQGEQFF.

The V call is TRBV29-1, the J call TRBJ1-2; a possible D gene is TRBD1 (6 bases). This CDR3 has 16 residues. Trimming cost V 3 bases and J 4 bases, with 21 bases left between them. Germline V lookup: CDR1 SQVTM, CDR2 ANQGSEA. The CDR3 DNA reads TGCAGCGTTGATGTGGTGGGCAGGGGTCTGGGCTATGGCTACACCTTC. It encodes CSVDVVGRGLGYGYTF. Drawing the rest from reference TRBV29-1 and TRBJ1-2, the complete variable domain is SAVISQKPSRDICQRGTSLTIQCQVDSQVTMMFWYRQQPGQSLTLIATANQGSEATYESGFVIDKFPISRPNLTFSTLTVSNMSPEDSSIYLCSVDVVGRGLGYGYTFGSGTRLTVV.

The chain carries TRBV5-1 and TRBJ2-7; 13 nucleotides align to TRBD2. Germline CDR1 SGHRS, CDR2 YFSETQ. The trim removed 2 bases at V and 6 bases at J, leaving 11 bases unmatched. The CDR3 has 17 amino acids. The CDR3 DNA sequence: TGCGCCAGCAGCTTTGACCCGGGACTAGCGGGACGTGGCGAGCAGTACTTC. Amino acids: CASSFDPGLAGRGEQYF.

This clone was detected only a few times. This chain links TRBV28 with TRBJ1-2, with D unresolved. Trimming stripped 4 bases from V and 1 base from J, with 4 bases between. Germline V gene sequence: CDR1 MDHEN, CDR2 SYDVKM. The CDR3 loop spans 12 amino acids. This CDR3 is CASSSLNYGYTF. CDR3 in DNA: TGTGCCAGCAGTTCCCTTAACTATGGCTACACCTTC.

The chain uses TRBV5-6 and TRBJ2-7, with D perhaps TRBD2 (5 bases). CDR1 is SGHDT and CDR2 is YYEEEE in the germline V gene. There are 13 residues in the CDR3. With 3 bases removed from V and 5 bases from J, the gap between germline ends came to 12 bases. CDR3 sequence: CASSSRGSNEQYF. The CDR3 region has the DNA TGTGCCAGCAGCTCTCGGGGTTCTAACGAGCAGTACTTC.

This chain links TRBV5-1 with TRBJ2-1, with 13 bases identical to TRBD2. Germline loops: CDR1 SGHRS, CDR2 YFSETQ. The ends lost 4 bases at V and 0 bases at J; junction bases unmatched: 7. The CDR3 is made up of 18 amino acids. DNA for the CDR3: TGCGCCAGCAGCACCGGGACTAGCGGGAAGAGCTCCTACAATGAGCAGTTCTTC. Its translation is CASSTGTSGKSSYNEQFF.

CDR3 region: CASSLFPSANEQYV. DNA for the CDR3: TGTGCCAGCAGCTTATTTCCTAGCGCGAACGAGCAGTACGTC. The chain joins TRBV7-8 to TRBJ2-7, with D maybe TRBD2 (6 bases). The germline V and J ends were trimmed by 2 bases and 5 bases, with 13 bases remaining between them. The CDR3 is 14 amino acids. The germline CDR1 and CDR2 sequences are SGHVS and FQNEAQ.